The 13 T cell receptor beta chains reported below all come from one sample, sequenced in a study of shared clonotypes between healthy human individuals (dated by TCRdb to 2018 to 2021). Library preparation was by the immunoSEQ multiplex PCR assay. TCRdb obtained this table from immuneACCESS and retained in-frame rearrangements with V and J assigned. These tables miss some clones; where compared with another copy, unresolved V genes account for less than half of the shortfall, and the remainder is unexplained. Within this sample are more than 2,000,000 clones, with just over 90% of them counted one time only. 0.39% of the sample comes from the top ten. The specimen sequenced was naive CD4+ T cells from PBMCs. The cell subset or site label corresponds to: CD45RA+ positively selected. Receptor source: a young man in good health. Some clones in this sample may be carry-over from other donors' samples.

The CDR3 coding sequence is TGTGCCAGCAGTTTATCCCCGTTATGGCTAGCCGGTTGGGAGACCCAGTACTTC. Amino acid sequence: CASSLSPLWLAGWETQYF. The chain links TRBV28 to TRBJ2-5; TRBD2 is a possible D gene (5 bases). The CDR3 contains 18 residues. Germline lookup yields CDR1 MDHEN and CDR2 SYDVKM. V was pared by 1 base and J by 5 bases, with 23 bases between.

The chain joins TRBV28 to TRBJ1-2; D call uncertain. V was pared by 7 bases and J by 2 bases, with 5 bases between. Germline-derived CDR1 and CDR2 are MDHEN and SYDVKM. CDR3 length: 11 residues. The CDR3 protein is CASMANYGYTF. CDR3 DNA: TGTGCCAGCATGGCAAACTATGGCTACACCTTC.

In its sample, this clone was seen once. Here the CDR3 DNA reads TGTGCCAGCAGGACGAACAGGGAGAGACAGCCCCAGCATTTT. Translation: CASRTNRERQPQHF. This chain links TRBV28 with TRBJ1-5; maybe TRBD1 (6 bases). The CDR3 contains 14 residues. With 6 bases removed from V and 7 bases from J, the gap between germline ends came to 16 bases. CDR1 is MDHEN and CDR2 is SYDVKM in the germline V gene.

In its sample, this clone was seen a few times. The chain links TRBV4-1 to TRBJ1-4; D gene ambiguous. Germline CDR1 and CDR2: MGHRA and YSYEKL. The CDR3 has 13 amino acids. Trimming took off 4 bases at V and 7 bases at J, with 10 bases between the two ends. CDR3 region: CASSPLAREKLFF. The CDR3 nucleotides are TGCGCCAGCAGCCCTTTAGCTCGTGAAAAACTGTTTTTT.

The V and J genes are TRBV9 and TRBJ1-3, with a tentative D call TRBD1 (6 bases). Trimming removed 4 bases at V and 0 bases at J, with 11 bases between. This CDR3 is built from 15 residues. Germline loops: CDR1 SGDLS, CDR2 YYNGEE. CDR3 DNA: TGTGCCAGCAGCCGGACAGTGGACTCTGGAAACACCATATATTTT. Its protein is CASSRTVDSGNTIYF.

The chain uses TRBV28 and TRBJ2-5, with no clear D. This CDR3 comprises 13 residues. V lost 7 bases, J lost 5 bases, and 14 bases lay in between. The germline CDR1 and CDR2 sequences are MDHEN and SYDVKM. Here the CDR3 reads CASKGQRWETQYF. CDR3 coding DNA: TGTGCCAGCAAAGGGCAAAGGTGGGAGACCCAGTACTTC.

The chain recombines TRBV2 with TRBJ1-5; D uncertain. Looked up from germline, CDR1 is SNHLY and CDR2 is FYNNEI. This CDR3 contains 13 residues. V dropped 6 bases and J dropped 2 bases, with 8 bases sitting between them. The CDR3 loop reads CASSPIGNQPQHF. In nucleotides, the CDR3 is TGTGCCAGCAGCCCTATAGGCAATCAGCCCCAGCATTTT.

The chain links TRBV10-3 to TRBJ1-2; no clear D gene. The V gene lost 0 bases and the J gene lost 4 bases, with 9 bases spanning the gap. CDR1 ENHRY and CDR2 SYGVKD come from the germline V gene. CDR3 length equals 14 residues. The CDR3 spells CAISESAVLYGYTF. The CDR3 region has the DNA TGTGCCATCAGTGAGTCGGCGGTTCTCTATGGCTACACCTTC.

The gene calls are TRBV7-3 and TRBJ2-7, with a weak D call TRBD2 (6 bases). The CDR3 is 16 amino acids. V was pared by 2 bases and J by 2 bases, with 16 bases between. The germline CDR1 and CDR2 sequences are SGHTA and FQGTGA. Here the CDR3 reads CASSLDGRLAPYEQYF. The DNA of the CDR3 is TGTGCCAGCAGCTTAGATGGTCGGCTAGCGCCCTACGAGCAGTACTTC.

The chain joins TRBV28 to TRBJ1-5; D remains ambiguous. The CDR3 is 16 residues long. Between the trimmed V and J ends, which lost 5 bases and 0 bases, there was a span of 14 bases. The germline V gene has CDR1 MDHEN and CDR2 SYDVKM. This CDR3 is CASSPLSFDSNQPQHF. As DNA, the CDR3 is TGTGCCAGCAGTCCACTTTCCTTCGATAGCAATCAGCCCCAGCATTTT.

The J gene is TRBJ1-4, the V gene TRBV5-1; tentatively, D is TRBD1 (6 bases). V lost 4 bases to trimming and J lost 7 bases, with 11 bases between them. The CDR3 is 13 residues long. Looked up from germline, CDR1 is SGHRS and CDR2 is YFSETQ. CDR3 residues: CASSPGEGEKLFF. CDR3 nucleotides: TGCGCCAGCAGCCCAGGGGAGGGTGAAAAACTGTTTTTT.

This chain links TRBV7-9 with TRBJ1-2, with 7 bases aligning to TRBD1. CDR1 SEHNR and CDR2 FQNEAQ come from the germline V gene (reference sequence). Trimming cost V 1 base and J 8 bases; bases outside gene matches: 19. The CDR3 loop spans 18 amino acids. In nucleotides, the CDR3 is TGTGCCAGCAGCTTAGAGGACAGGTGGCCCAGGGTACTTCGGGGCTACACCTTC. This encodes CASSLEDRWPRVLRGYTF.

This chain links TRBV5-1 with TRBJ2-3, with D perhaps TRBD2 (6 bases). Germline CDR1 is SGHRS and CDR2 is YFSETQ. The CDR3 runs to 14 residues. Trimming removed 7 bases at V and 0 bases at J, with 12 bases between. The CDR3: CASRTGRSTDTQYF. The CDR3 region has the DNA TGCGCCAGCCGGACTGGGAGGAGCACAGATACGCAGTATTTT.